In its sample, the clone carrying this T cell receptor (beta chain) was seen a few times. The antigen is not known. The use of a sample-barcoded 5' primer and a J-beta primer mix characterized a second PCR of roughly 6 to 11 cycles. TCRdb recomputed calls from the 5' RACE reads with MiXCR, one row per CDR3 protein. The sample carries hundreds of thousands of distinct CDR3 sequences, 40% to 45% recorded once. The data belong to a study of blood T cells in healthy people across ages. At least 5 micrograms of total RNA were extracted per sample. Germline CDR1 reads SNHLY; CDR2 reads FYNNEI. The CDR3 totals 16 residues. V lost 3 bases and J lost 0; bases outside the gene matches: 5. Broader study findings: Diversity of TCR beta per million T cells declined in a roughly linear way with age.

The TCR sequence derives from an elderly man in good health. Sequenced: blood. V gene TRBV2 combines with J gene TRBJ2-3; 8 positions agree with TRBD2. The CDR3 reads CASSDREGWSTDTQYF. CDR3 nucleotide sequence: TGTGCCAGCAGTGATCGGGAGGGGTGGAGCACAGATACGCAGTATTTT.